This entry lists 15 T cell receptor beta chains sequenced from one sample in a study of cytomegalovirus exposure and HLA in healthy donors. PCR employed 60 Vbeta and 13 Jbeta primers. Clones were sequenced by immunoSEQ multiplex PCR, and TCRdb holds only the in-frame ones, with some missing. This table holds about 120,000 clones, about 78% found once. The sequenced sample consisted of PBMCs. Receptors originate from a woman in her 40s in good health and CMV-seropositive.

This clone was observed a handful of times. V usage is TRBV5-1 and J usage is TRBJ1-1; D gene ambiguous. V was clipped by 0 bases and J by 1 base, with 13 bases between them. The CDR3 length is 16 residues. Germline V CDR1 and CDR2: SGHRS, YFSETQ. This CDR3 reads CASSLAIQASNTEAFF. The CDR3 nucleotides are TGCGCCAGCAGCTTGGCGATTCAGGCTTCGAACACTGAAGCTTTCTTT.

This rearrangement joins TRBV7-8 to TRBJ1-2; 8 positions match TRBD1. Germline values: CDR1 SGHVS, CDR2 FQNEAQ. This CDR3 contains 16 residues. The trim removed 1 base at V and 4 bases at J, leaving 8 bases unmatched. This chain's CDR3 is CASSLVSTGGTYGYTF. In nucleotides, the CDR3 is TGTGCCAGCAGCTTAGTATCCACAGGGGGGACCTATGGCTACACCTTC. The complete variable domain, with remaining parts taken from reference TRBV7-8 and TRBJ1-2, reads GAGVSQSPRYKVAKRGQDVALRCDPISGHVSLFWYQQALGQGPEFLTYFQNEAQLDKSGLPSDRFFAERPEGSVSTLKIQRTQQEDSAVYLCASSLVSTGGTYGYTFGSGTRLTVV.

This clone has more than one count but fewer than ten. The rearrangement joins TRBV10-1 to TRBJ2-7, with unresolved D. CDR3 length: 12 residues. CDR1 is WNHNN and CDR2 is SYGVQD in the germline V gene (reference sequence). V dropped 2 bases and J dropped 2 bases, with 4 bases sitting between them. As DNA, the CDR3 is TGCGCCAGCAGTGAGCCGGCCTACGAGCAGTACTTC. Its protein is CASSEPAYEQYF.

This chain links TRBV14 with TRBJ2-1, with unresolved D. Germline V gives CDR1 SGHDN, CDR2 FVKESK. V lost 2 bases to trimming and J lost 7 bases, with 9 bases between them. The CDR3 totals 13 residues. CDR3 region: CASSQQQWNEQFF. In DNA, the CDR3 is TGTGCCAGCAGCCAACAACAATGGAATGAGCAGTTCTTC.

CDR3 in DNA: TGCGCCAGCAGCTTGAAGGGGACTAGCGGGGCCTACCAAGAGACCCAGTACTTC. Protein product: CASSLKGTSGAYQETQYF. This rearrangement joins TRBV5-1 to TRBJ2-5; 13 bases map to TRBD2. The V segment lost 1 base and the J segment 0 bases; nucleotides outside the gene matches: 6. There are 18 residues in the CDR3. Germline CDR1 and CDR2: SGHRS and YFSETQ.

J is TRBJ2-5 and V is TRBV14; TRBD1 agrees at 7 bases. This CDR3 comprises 13 residues. V lost 5 bases to trimming and J lost 0 bases; unmatched junction nucleotides: 0. CDR1 and CDR2 (germline): SGHDN, FVKESK. The CDR3 nucleotides are TGTGCCAGCAGCGGGACAGACCAAGAGACCCAGTACTTC. Translation: CASSGTDQETQYF.

The V call is TRBV19, the J call TRBJ2-5; 11 bases match TRBD2. From germline, CDR1 is LNHDA and CDR2 SQIVND (reference sequence). The length of the CDR3 is 15 residues. The junction had 8 bases not matched to a gene; V was cut back by 3 bases and J by 8 bases. The CDR3 DNA follows: TGTGCCAGTAGTATTATTAGCGGGGGGGCCGGTACCCAGTACTTC. As protein: CASSIISGGAGTQYF.

This chain links TRBV28 with TRBJ1-2; TRBD1 matches 7 bases. Germline CDR1 MDHEN, CDR2 SYDVKM. Trimming removed 6 bases from V and 7 bases from J; junction bases left unmatched: 11. The CDR3 is 14 residues long. CDR3 DNA sequence: TGTGCCAGCAGCCCTCGGACAGGTCTGTCTGGCTACACCTTC. The encoded protein is CASSPRTGLSGYTF.

The chain couples TRBV15 to TRBJ2-5, with 7 bases identical to TRBD1. Germline CDR1 is LNHNV and CDR2 is YYDKDF (reference sequence). V shed 9 bases, J shed 4 bases, and the junction held 8 bases outside the gene matches. The CDR3 loop spans 13 amino acids. The CDR3 DNA reads as TGTGCCACGGGGACAGAGTTGGGAGAGACCCAGTACTTC. Residues: CATGTELGETQYF.

CDR3 coding DNA: TGTGCCAGCAGTTATCGGTACAGCTTCGATAATTCACCCCTCCACTTT. This sequence encodes CASSYRYSFDNSPLHF. The chain is built from TRBV6-5 and TRBJ1-6; D unclear. Trimming stripped 3 bases from V and 5 bases from J, with 14 bases between. CDR3 length: 16 residues. Per germline, CDR1 MNHEY and CDR2 SVGAGI.

The chain has TRBV13 and TRBJ2-5; 7 bases align to TRBD2. The J call is uncertain, as TRBJ2-7 better fits the DNA end. CDR3 length: 14 residues. Germline-derived CDR1 and CDR2 are PRHDT and FYEKMQ (reference sequence). CDR3 nucleotide sequence: TGTGCCAGCAGCTCCTCCGGGACTACTTACGAGCAGTACTTC. It is translated as CASSSSGTTYEQYF.

The CDR3 protein is CAIGAGRGNTEAFF. The CDR3 nucleotides read TGTGCCATCGGGGCTGGCAGGGGGAACACTGAAGCTTTCTTT. The genes are TRBV10-3 and TRBJ1-1; perhaps TRBD1 as D (6 bases). The germline gives CDR1 ENHRY, CDR2 SYGVKD. With 8 bases removed from V and 1 base from J, the gap between germline ends came to 14 bases. The CDR3 is 14 residues long.

This chain connects TRBV14 to TRBJ2-1; no definite D call. Germline assignment: CDR1 SGHDN and CDR2 FVKESK. V was pared by 3 bases and J by 7 bases, with 4 bases between. The CDR3 has 11 residues. CDR3 amino acids: CASSQRNEQFF. In DNA form, the CDR3 reads TGTGCCAGCAGCCAGCGGAATGAGCAGTTCTTC.

The V call is TRBV11-2, the J call TRBJ2-4, with 10 bases fitting TRBD2. CDR3 length: 16 amino acids. Germline CDR1 is SGHAT and CDR2 is FQNNGV. The V and J ends lost 5 bases and 9 bases, in that order; junction bases with no gene match: 13. CDR3 DNA: TGTGCCAGCAGCCTGGGAGGAGCGGGGGGGCCTGGCATTCAGTACTTC. As protein: CASSLGGAGGPGIQYF.

This clone has just a few counts. The chain joins TRBV5-1 to TRBJ2-3, with TRBD1 identical over 9 bases. This CDR3 is built from 14 residues. Germline assignment: CDR1 SGHRS and CDR2 YFSETQ. The ends lost 2 bases at V and 6 bases at J; junction bases unmatched: 4. The DNA of the CDR3 is TGCGCCAGCAGCTTAGACGGGACAGGGGATACGCAGTATTTT. Translated, it gives CASSLDGTGDTQYF.